Below are 23 T cell receptor beta chains sequenced from a single sample in a study of beta chain features in type 1 diabetes. TCRB transcripts that were expressed got sequenced, as all of the isolated RNA had been reverse transcribed. The repertoire was sequenced with immunoSEQ multiplex PCR; TCRdb's copy has only in-frame clones and lacks some. The data contain about 290,000 clones, about 7.8% of them singletons. The sample consisted of central memory CD4+ T cells from blood. The receptors shown here come from a woman aged 18 to 35 in good health.

The sample holds many counts of this clone. This sequence joins TRBV28 and TRBJ2-1, with 9 positions matching TRBD1. V dropped 7 bases and J dropped 8; count of bases not matched to a gene: 12. From germline, CDR1 is MDHEN and CDR2 SYDVKM. CDR3 length: 15 amino acids. The CDR3 coding sequence is TGTGCCAGCACCTCAGGGGGGACAGGGTGGTATGAGCAGTTCTTC. Translating it yields CASTSGGTGWYEQFF.

In its sample, this clone was seen a few times. The V gene is TRBV7-9, the J gene TRBJ2-5; no clear D gene. Trimming took off 3 bases at V and 5 bases at J, with 19 bases between the two ends. The CDR3 spans 16 residues. Germline lookup yields CDR1 SEHNR and CDR2 FQNEAQ (reference sequence). The CDR3: CASSLIGVGSWETQYF. For the CDR3, the DNA is TGTGCCAGCAGCTTGATCGGAGTGGGGTCGTGGGAGACCCAGTACTTC.

The chain uses TRBV7-3 and TRBJ2-1, with D perhaps given as TRBD1 or TRBD2 (5 bases each). CDR1 and CDR2 from the germline V gene are SGHTA and FQGTGA. V was trimmed by 5 bases and J by 4 bases, leaving 15 bases between them. The CDR3 contains 15 residues. In DNA form, the CDR3 reads TGTGCCAGCAGCCCAACCGGCAGGGAGTACAATGAGCAGTTCTTC. The encoded protein is CASSPTGREYNEQFF.

The chain has TRBV4-3 and TRBJ1-4; tentatively, D is TRBD1 (6 bases). The CDR3 spans 18 residues. Germline loops: CDR1 LGHNA, CDR2 YSLEER. V was trimmed by 0 bases and J by 5 bases, leaving 19 bases between them. The CDR3 here is CASSQDEYRVSYNEKLFF. DNA for the CDR3: TGCGCCAGCAGCCAAGACGAATACAGGGTATCCTACAATGAAAAACTGTTTTTT.

In its sample, this clone was seen many times. The V and J genes are TRBV21-1 and TRBJ2-7; the DNA was not used to check the table's D call, TRBD2. TRBV21-1 constitutes a pseudogene. This CDR3 contains 14 residues. The CDR3, as DNA: TGTGCCAGCAGCCCCCGGACTGATACCTACGAGCAGTACTTC. Protein product: CASSPRTDTYEQYF.

This clone was observed a handful of times. The rearrangement uses TRBV6-5 and TRBJ2-4, with TRBD2 as a possible D gene (7 bases). V shed 2 bases and J shed 3 bases, with 11 bases lying between them. The CDR3 runs to 15 residues. Germline CDR1 reads MNHEY; CDR2 reads SVGAGI. The CDR3 DNA reads as TGTGCCAGCAGTTACGGCGGGGGCGGCAAAAACATTCAGTACTTC. Amino acids: CASSYGGGGKNIQYF.

The sample holds a few counts of this clone. CDR3 coding DNA: TGTGCCAGCAGCCCAATAGGACCTTCGGGCACTGAAGCTTTCTTT. Its protein product is CASSPIGPSGTEAFF. The rearrangement links TRBV14 to TRBJ1-1; D gene uncertain. Germline V gene lookup returns CDR1 SGHDN and CDR2 FVKESK. The CDR3 loop spans 15 amino acids. The V end lost 4 bases, the J end lost 4 bases, and 16 bases lay between the germline ends.

As concerns this clone: Other DNA variants within this sample encode the same CDR3. This rearrangement joins TRBV20-1 to TRBJ1-2; tentatively, D is TRBD1 (5 bases). The CDR3 runs 11 residues. The germline CDR1 and CDR2 sequences are DFQATT and SNEGSKA (reference sequence). The germline V and J ends were trimmed by 4 bases and 7 bases, with 10 bases remaining between them. DNA of the CDR3: TGCAGTGCTACCGGACACGGTGGCTACACCTTC. Translating it yields CSATGHGGYTF.

In this sample, this clone turned up a few times. The V call is TRBV5-4, the J call TRBJ2-5; D unclear. The V gene lost 2 bases and the J gene lost 4 bases, with 9 bases spanning the gap. The CDR3 has 13 amino acids. Germline CDR1 SGHNT, CDR2 YYREEE (reference sequence). Written as DNA, the CDR3 is TGTGCCAGCAGCTTCCCCTCGGGAGAGACCCAGTACTTC. It encodes CASSFPSGETQYF.

The chain combines TRBV29-1 with TRBJ1-1, with a tentative D call TRBD1 (6 bases). V was shortened by 4 bases and J by 4 bases, with 13 bases between the two germline ends. The germline CDR1 and CDR2 sequences are SQVTM and ANQGSEA. The CDR3 runs to 13 residues. CDR3: CSVGRQVLTEAFF. The CDR3 nucleotides are TGCAGCGTTGGTAGACAGGTACTCACTGAAGCTTTCTTT.

V and J are TRBV2 and TRBJ1-6, with D perhaps matching TRBD1 (6 bases). Between the trimmed V and J ends, which lost 7 bases and 4 bases, there was a span of 14 bases. The CDR3 sequence is 15 residues long. The germline V gene encodes CDR1 SNHLY and CDR2 FYNNEI. The CDR3 region has the DNA TGTGCCAGCATACGGGAGGGGGTTTATAATTCACCCCTCCACTTT. Its translation: CASIREGVYNSPLHF.

V gene TRBV4-2 combines with J gene TRBJ2-5; TRBD1 agrees at 10 bases. Germline V lookup: CDR1 LGHNA, CDR2 YNFKEQ. The CDR3 contains 14 residues. The junction had 3 bases not matched to a gene; V was cut back by 4 bases and J by 4 bases. The DNA of the CDR3 is TGTGCCAGCAGCCCCAGGACAGGGGGAGAGACCCAGTACTTC. Its translation is CASSPRTGGETQYF.

This clone was detected only a few times. V gene TRBV7-2 combines with J gene TRBJ1-5, with D maybe TRBD1 (6 bases). The CDR3 is 15 amino acids. The V gene lost 2 bases and the J gene lost 2 bases, with 10 bases spanning the gap. From germline, CDR1 is SGHTA and CDR2 FQGNSA. This CDR3 is CASSLQDSGNQPQHF. CDR3 coding DNA: TGTGCCAGCAGCTTACAGGACAGTGGCAATCAGCCCCAGCATTTT.

The rearrangement joins TRBV6-5 to TRBJ1-2; no clear D. This CDR3 is built from 15 residues. The V and J ends lost 4 bases and 4 bases respectively, with 16 bases between them. In germline, CDR1 is MNHEY, CDR2 SVGAGI. The CDR3 DNA reads TGTGCCAGCAGTTTAGTCGCAGGATCGGCCTATGGCTACACCTTC. Encoded protein: CASSLVAGSAYGYTF.

This clone was picked up a small number of times. The chain couples TRBV28 to TRBJ2-5; tentative D call: TRBD2 (6 bases). V was cut by 4 bases and J by 4 bases, with 19 bases left in between. Germline V gives CDR1 MDHEN, CDR2 SYDVKM. This CDR3 comprises 16 residues. The DNA of the CDR3 is TGTGCCAGCAGTTCCCACCGACGGGGGACTGGAGAGACCCAGTACTTC. It is translated as CASSSHRRGTGETQYF.

The sample holds a few counts of this clone. The chain joins TRBV7-2 to TRBJ2-3, with D maybe TRBD1 (6 bases). V lost 4 bases and J 1 base, leaving 9 bases between the germline ends. The CDR3 totals 14 residues. From germline, CDR1 is SGHTA and CDR2 FQGNSA. CDR3: CASSSNRGTDTQYF. The DNA of the CDR3 is TGTGCCAGCAGCTCAAACAGGGGCACAGATACGCAGTATTTT.

This chain uses TRBV7-2 with TRBJ2-3, with D hard to call. The CDR3 extends over 13 amino acids. Germline loops: CDR1 SGHTA, CDR2 FQGNSA. Trimming took 3 bases from V and 3 from J, leaving 7 bases between them. For the CDR3, the DNA is TGTGCCAGCAGCTTCAGGCGGACAGATACGCAGTATTTT. It specifies CASSFRRTDTQYF.

The genes are TRBV4-3 and TRBJ2-5, with 9 nucleotides matching TRBD1. CDR1 is LGHNA and CDR2 is YSLEER in the germline V gene. The CDR3 has 14 amino acids. The J segment lost 2 bases and the V segment lost 6 bases, leaving 4 bases of the junction unmatched. The CDR3 bases are TGCGCCAGCAGTAGGACAGGGGTACAAGAGACCCAGTACTTC. Translated, it gives CASSRTGVQETQYF.

The chain has TRBV15 and TRBJ1-3, with unresolved D. The germline gives CDR1 LNHNV, CDR2 YYDKDF (reference sequence). With 3 bases removed from V and 4 bases from J, the gap between germline ends came to 13 bases. The CDR3 covers 15 residues. This CDR3 is CATSRAPGGGNTIYF. CDR3 DNA sequence: TGTGCCACCAGCAGGGCTCCTGGCGGAGGAAACACCATATATTTT. The full variable domain, in which reference TRBV15 and TRBJ1-3 provide the parts outside the CDR3, is DAMVIQNPRYQVTQFGKPVTLSCSQTLNHNVMYWYQQKSSQAPKLLFHYYDKDFNNEADTPDNFQSRRPNTSFCFLDIRSPGLGDTAMYLCATSRAPGGGNTIYFGEGSWLTVV.

This clone appeared a few times. The V and J genes are TRBV5-1 and TRBJ1-2, with D unresolved. The CDR3 sequence is 13 residues long. Trimming took 5 bases from V and 2 from J, leaving 10 bases between them. From germline, CDR1 is SGHRS and CDR2 YFSETQ. As DNA, the CDR3 is TGCGCCAGCAGACCATCGGAAAACTATGGCTACACCTTC. Translation: CASRPSENYGYTF.

The chain employs TRBV5-1 and TRBJ2-5; D unresolved. V lost 4 bases to trimming and J lost 1 base, with 14 bases between them. The CDR3 runs to 15 residues. Germline V gene lookup returns CDR1 SGHRS and CDR2 YFSETQ. The CDR3 nucleotides read TGCGCCAGCAGCCATTTAGGACGGATCCAAGAGACCCAGTACTTC. Its protein is CASSHLGRIQETQYF.

The chain recombines TRBV12-5 with TRBJ1-5; D remains unclear. Germline CDR1 LGHNT, CDR2 FRNRAP. This CDR3 has 12 residues. The V gene lost 6 bases and the J gene lost 9 bases, with 12 bases spanning the gap. CDR3 sequence reads: CASGTLNGPQHF. DNA for the CDR3: TGTGCTAGTGGCACCCTCAACGGGCCCCAGCATTTT.

CDR3 loop: CAWARGGEKLFF. Here the CDR3 DNA reads TGTGCCTGGGCTCGGGGCGGTGAAAAACTGTTTTTT. The chain uses TRBV30 and TRBJ1-4, with D possibly matching TRBD1 (5 bases). From germline, CDR1 is GTSNPN and CDR2 SVGIG (reference sequence). The CDR3 is 12 amino acids. V gave up 5 bases and J gave up 7 bases, with 11 bases separating them.